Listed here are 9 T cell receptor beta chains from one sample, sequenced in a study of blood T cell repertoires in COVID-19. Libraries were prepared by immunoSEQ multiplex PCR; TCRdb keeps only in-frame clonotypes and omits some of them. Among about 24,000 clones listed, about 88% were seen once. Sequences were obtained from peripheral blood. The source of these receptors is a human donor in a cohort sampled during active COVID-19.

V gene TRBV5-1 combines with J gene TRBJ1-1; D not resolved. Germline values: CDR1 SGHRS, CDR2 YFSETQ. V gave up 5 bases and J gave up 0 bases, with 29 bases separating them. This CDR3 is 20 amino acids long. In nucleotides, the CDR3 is TGCGCCAGCAGGCCGGCGTGGGGAGGCGGACTGAATAATATGAACACTGAAGCTTTCTTT. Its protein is CASRPAWGGGLNNMNTEAFF.

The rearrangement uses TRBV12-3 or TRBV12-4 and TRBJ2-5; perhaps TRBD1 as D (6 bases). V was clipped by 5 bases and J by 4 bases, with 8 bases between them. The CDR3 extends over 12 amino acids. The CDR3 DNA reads TGTGCCAGCAGTCCGGACAGAGAGACCCAGTACTTC. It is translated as CASSPDRETQYF.

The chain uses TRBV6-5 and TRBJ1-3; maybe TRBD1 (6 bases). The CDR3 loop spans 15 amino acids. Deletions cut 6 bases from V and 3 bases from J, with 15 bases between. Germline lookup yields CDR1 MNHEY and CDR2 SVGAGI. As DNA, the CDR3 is TGTGCCAGCAGCCTACAGGGCGCGGGTGGAAACACCATATATTTT. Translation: CASSLQGAGGNTIYF.

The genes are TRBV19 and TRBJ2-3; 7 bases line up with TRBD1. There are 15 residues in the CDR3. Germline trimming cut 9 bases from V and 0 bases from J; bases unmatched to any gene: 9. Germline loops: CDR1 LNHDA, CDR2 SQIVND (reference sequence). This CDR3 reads CASSPGTVSTDTQYF. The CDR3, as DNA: TGTGCCAGCAGCCCCGGGACAGTAAGCACAGATACGCAGTATTTT.

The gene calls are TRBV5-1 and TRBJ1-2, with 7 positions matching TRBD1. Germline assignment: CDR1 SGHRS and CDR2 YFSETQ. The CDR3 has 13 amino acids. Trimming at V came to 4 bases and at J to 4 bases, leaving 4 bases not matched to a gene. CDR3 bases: TGCGCCAGCAGCCAGGGACAGATCTATGGCTACACCTTC. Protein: CASSQGQIYGYTF.

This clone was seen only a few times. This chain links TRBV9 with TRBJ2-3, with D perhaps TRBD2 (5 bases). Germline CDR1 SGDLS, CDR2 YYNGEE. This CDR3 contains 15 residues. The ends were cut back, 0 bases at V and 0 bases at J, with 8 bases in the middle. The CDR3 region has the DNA TGTGCCAGCAGCGTAGGAGGGCGGAGCACAGATACGCAGTATTTT. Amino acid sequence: CASSVGGRSTDTQYF.

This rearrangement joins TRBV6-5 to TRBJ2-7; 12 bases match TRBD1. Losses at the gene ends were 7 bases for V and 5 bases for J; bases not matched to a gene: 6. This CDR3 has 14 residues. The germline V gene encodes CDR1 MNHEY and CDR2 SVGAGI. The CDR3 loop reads CASKGTGGINEQYF. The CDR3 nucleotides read TGTGCCAGCAAGGGGACAGGGGGCATCAACGAGCAGTACTTC.

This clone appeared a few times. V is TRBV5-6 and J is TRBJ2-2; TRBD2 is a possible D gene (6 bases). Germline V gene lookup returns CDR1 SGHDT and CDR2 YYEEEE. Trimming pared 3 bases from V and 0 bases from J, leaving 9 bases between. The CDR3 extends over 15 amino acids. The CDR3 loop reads CASSSGTSNTGELFF. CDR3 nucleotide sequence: TGTGCCAGCAGCTCCGGGACTTCGAACACCGGGGAGCTGTTTTTT.

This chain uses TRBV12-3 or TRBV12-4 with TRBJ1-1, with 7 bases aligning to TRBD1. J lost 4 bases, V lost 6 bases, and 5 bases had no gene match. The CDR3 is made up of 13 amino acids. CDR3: CASRQGWVTEAFF. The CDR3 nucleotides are TGTGCCAGCAGACAGGGGTGGGTCACTGAAGCTTTCTTT.